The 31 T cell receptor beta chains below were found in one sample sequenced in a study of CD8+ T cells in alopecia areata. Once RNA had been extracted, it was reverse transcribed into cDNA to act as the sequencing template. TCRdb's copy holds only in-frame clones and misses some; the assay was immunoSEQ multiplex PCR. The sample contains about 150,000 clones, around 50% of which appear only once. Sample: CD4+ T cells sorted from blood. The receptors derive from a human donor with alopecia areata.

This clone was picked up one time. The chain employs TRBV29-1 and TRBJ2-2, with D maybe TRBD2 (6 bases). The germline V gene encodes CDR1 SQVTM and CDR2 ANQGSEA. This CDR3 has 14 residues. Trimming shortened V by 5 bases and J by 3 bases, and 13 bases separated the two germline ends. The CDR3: CSVRGREDTGELFF. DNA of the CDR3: TGCAGCGTTCGTGGCAGGGAGGACACCGGGGAGCTGTTTTTT.

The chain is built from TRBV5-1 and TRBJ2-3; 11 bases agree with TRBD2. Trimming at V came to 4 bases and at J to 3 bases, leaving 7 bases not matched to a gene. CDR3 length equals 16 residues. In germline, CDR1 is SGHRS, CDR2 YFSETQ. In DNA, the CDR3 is TGCGCCAGCAGCAACTCCGGGACTAGCGGTACAGATACGCAGTATTTT. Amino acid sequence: CASSNSGTSGTDTQYF.

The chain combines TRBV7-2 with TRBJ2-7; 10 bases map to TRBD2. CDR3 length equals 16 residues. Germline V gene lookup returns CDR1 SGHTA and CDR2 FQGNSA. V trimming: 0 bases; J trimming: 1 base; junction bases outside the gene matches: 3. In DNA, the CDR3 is TGTGCCAGCAGCTTAGCGAGACTAGCGGGTTCCTACGAGCAGTACTTC. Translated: CASSLARLAGSYEQYF.

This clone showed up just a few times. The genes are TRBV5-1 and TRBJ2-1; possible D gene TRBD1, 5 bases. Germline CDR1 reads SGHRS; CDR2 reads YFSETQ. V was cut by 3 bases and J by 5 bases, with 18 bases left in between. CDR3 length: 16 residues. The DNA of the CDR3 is TGCGCCAGCAGCTCGGTGACAGAACCCATAGACAATGAGCAGTTCTTC. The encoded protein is CASSSVTEPIDNEQFF.

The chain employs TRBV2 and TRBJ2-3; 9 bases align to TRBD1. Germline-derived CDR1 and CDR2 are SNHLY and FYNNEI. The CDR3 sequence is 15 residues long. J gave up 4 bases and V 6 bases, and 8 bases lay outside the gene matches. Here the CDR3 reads CASSKGQGIADTQYF. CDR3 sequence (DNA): TGTGCCAGCAGCAAAGGACAGGGGATCGCAGATACGCAGTATTTT. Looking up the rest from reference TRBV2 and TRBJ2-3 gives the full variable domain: EPEVTQTPSHQVTQMGQEVILRCVPISNHLYFYWYRQILGQKVEFLVSFYNNEISEKSEIFDDQFSVERPDGSNFTLKIRSTKLEDSAMYFCASSKGQGIADTQYFGPGTRLTVL.

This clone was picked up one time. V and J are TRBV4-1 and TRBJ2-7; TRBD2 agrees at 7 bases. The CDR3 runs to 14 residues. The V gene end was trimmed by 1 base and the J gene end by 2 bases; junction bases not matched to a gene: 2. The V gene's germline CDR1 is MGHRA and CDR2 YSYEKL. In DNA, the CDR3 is TGCGCCAGCAGCCAAGGCGGGACTACCTACGAGCAGTACTTC. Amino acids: CASSQGGTTYEQYF.

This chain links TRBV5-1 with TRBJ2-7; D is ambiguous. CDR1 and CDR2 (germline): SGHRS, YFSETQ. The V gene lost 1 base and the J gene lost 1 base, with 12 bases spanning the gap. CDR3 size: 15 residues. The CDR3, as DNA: TGCGCCAGCAGCTTGAATACGTATTCTTCCTACGAGCAGTACTTC. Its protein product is CASSLNTYSSYEQYF.

The CDR3 DNA is TGTGCCAGCAGCGTAGATATGGGGAGGGGAAGCGAGCAGTACTTC. Protein: CASSVDMGRGSEQYF. The chain carries TRBV9 and TRBJ2-7, with 7 nucleotides matching TRBD2. The CDR3 runs to 15 residues. Trimming at V came to 0 bases and at J to 6 bases, leaving 9 bases not matched to a gene. Germline values: CDR1 SGDLS, CDR2 YYNGEE.

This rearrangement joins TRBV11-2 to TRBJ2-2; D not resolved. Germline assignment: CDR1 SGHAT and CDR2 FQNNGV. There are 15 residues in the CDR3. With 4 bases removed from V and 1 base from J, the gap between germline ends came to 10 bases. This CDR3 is CASSSLLENTGELFF. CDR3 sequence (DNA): TGTGCCAGCAGCTCCCTTCTAGAGAACACCGGGGAGCTGTTTTTT.

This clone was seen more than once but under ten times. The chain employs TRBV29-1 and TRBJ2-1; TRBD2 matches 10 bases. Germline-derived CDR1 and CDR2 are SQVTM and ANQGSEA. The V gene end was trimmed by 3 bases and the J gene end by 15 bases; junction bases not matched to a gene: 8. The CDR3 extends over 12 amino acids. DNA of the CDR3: TGCAGCGTTGACGTGACTAGCGGGTCCAGGTTCTTC. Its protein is CSVDVTSGSRFF.

The chain's CDR3 is CASSLNRGAPNNEQFF. The CDR3 DNA reads TGTGCCAGCAGTTTAAACAGGGGGGCCCCTAACAATGAGCAGTTCTTC. This chain connects TRBV28 to TRBJ2-1, with 8 bases identical to TRBD1. This CDR3 is built from 16 residues. Looked up from germline, CDR1 is MDHEN and CDR2 is SYDVKM. J lost 5 bases, V lost 2 bases, and 8 bases had no gene match.

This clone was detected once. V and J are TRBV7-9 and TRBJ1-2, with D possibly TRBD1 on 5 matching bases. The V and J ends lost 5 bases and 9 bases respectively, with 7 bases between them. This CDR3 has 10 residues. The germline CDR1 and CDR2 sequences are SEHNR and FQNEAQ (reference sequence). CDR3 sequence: CASSPDSYTF. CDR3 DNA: TGTGCCAGCAGCCCGGACAGCTACACCTTC.

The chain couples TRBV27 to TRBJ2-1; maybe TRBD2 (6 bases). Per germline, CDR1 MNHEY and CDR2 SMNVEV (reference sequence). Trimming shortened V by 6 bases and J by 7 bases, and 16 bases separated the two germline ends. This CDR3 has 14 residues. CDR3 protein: CASRREALENEQFF. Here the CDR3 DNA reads TGTGCCAGCAGGAGGGAGGCCCTTGAGAATGAGCAGTTCTTC.

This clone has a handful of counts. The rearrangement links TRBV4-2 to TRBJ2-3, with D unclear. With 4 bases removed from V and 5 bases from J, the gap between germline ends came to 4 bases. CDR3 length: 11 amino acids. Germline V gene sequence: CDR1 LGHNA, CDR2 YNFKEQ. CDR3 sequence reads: CASSLGDTQYF. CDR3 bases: TGTGCCAGCAGCCTGGGAGATACGCAGTATTTT.

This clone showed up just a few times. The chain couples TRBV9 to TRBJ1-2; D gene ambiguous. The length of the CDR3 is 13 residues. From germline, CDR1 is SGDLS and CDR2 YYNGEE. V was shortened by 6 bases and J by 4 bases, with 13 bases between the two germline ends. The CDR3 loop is CASKGGSGYGYTF. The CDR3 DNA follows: TGTGCCAGCAAGGGAGGGTCTGGCTATGGCTACACCTTC. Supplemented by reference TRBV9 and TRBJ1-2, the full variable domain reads DSGVTQTPKHLITATGQRVTLRCSPRSGDLSVYWYQQSLDQGLQFLIQYYNGEERAKGNILERFSAQQFPDLHSELNLSSLELGDSALYFCASKGGSGYGYTFGSGTRLTVV.

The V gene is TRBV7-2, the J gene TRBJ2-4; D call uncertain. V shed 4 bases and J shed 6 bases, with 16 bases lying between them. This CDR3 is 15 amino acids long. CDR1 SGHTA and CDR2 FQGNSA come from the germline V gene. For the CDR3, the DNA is TGTGCCAGCAGCTCCACTCCGGAGCCCTCAAACATTCAGTACTTC. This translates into CASSSTPEPSNIQYF.

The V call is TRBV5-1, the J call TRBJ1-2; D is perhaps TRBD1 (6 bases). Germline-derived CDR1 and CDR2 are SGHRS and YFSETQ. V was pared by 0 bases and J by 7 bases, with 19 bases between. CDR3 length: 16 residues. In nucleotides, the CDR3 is TGCGCCAGCAGCTTGGTCCCGACAGGCTCCCTGGGTGGCTACACCTTC. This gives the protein CASSLVPTGSLGGYTF.

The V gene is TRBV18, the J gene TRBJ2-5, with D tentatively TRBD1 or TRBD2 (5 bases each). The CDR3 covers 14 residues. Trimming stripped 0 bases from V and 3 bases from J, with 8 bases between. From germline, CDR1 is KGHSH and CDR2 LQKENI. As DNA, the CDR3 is TGTGCCAGCTCACCACCCGGGGCTAAAGAGACCCAGTACTTC. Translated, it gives CASSPPGAKETQYF. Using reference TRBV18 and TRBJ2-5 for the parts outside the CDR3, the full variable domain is NAGVMQNPRHLVRRRGQEARLRCSPMKGHSHVYWYRQLPEEGLKFMVYLQKENIIDESGMPKERFSAEFPKEGPSILRIQQVVRGDSAAYFCASSPPGAKETQYFGPGTRLLVL.

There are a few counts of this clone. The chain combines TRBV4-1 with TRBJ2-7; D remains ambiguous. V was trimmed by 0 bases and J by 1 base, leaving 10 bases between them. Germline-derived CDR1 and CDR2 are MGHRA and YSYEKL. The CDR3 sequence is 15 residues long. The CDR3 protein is CASSQDQVYSYEQYF. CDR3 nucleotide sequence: TGCGCCAGCAGCCAAGACCAAGTCTATTCCTACGAGCAGTACTTC.

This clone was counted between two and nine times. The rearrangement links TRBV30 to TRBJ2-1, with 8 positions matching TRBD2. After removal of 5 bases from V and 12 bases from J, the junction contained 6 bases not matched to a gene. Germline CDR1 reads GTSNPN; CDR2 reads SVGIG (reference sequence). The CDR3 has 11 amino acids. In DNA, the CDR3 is TGTGCCTGGGGTCCGGGACTAGGGCAGTTCTTC. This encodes CAWGPGLGQFF. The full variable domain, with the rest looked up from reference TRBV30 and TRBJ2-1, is SQTIHQWPATLVQPVGSPLSLECTVEGTSNPNLYWYRQAAGRGLQLLFYSVGIGQISSEVPQNLSASRPQDRQFILSSKKLLLSDSGFYLCAWGPGLGQFFGPGTRLTVL.

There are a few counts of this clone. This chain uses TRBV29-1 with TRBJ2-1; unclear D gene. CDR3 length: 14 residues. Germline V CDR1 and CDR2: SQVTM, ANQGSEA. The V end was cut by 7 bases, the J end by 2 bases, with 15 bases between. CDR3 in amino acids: CSAEPPGPYNEQFF. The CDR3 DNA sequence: TGCAGCGCAGAACCGCCCGGTCCCTACAATGAGCAGTTCTTC.

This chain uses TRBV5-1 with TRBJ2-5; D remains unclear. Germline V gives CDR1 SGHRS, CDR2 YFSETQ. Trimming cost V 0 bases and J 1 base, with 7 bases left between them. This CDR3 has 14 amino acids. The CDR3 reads CASSLGAAQETQYF. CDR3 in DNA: TGCGCCAGCAGCTTGGGGGCAGCCCAAGAGACCCAGTACTTC. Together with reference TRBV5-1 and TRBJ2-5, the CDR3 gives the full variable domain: KAGVTQTPRYLIKTRGQQVTLSCSPISGHRSVSWYQQTPGQGLQFLFEYFSETQRNKGNFPGRFSGRQFSNSRSEMNVSTLELGDSALYLCASSLGAAQETQYFGPGTRLLVL.

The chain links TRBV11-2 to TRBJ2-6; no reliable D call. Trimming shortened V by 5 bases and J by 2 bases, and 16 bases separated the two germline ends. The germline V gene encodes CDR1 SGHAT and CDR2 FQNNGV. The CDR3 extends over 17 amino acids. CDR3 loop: CASSLGTTLAGANVLTF. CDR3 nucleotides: TGTGCCAGCAGCCTAGGAACAACGTTAGCTGGGGCCAACGTCCTGACTTTC.

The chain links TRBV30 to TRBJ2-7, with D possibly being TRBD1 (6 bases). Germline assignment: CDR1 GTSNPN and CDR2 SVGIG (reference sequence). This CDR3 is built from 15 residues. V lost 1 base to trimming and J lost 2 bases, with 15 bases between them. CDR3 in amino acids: CAWSATGFGTYEQYF. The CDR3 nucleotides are TGTGCCTGGAGTGCCACAGGGTTCGGAACCTACGAGCAGTACTTC.

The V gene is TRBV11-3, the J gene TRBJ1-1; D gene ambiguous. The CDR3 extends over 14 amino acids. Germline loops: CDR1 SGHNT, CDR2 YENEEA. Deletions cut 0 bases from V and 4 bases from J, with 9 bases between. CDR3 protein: CASSLDLGTTEAFF. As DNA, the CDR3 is TGTGCCAGCAGCTTAGACCTAGGAACCACTGAAGCTTTCTTT.

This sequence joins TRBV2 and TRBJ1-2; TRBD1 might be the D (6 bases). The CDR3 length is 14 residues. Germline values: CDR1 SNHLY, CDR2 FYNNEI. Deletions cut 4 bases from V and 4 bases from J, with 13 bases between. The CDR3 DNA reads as TGTGCCAGCAGTGTCTCCGGACAGAGCTATGGCTACACCTTC. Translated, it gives CASSVSGQSYGYTF.

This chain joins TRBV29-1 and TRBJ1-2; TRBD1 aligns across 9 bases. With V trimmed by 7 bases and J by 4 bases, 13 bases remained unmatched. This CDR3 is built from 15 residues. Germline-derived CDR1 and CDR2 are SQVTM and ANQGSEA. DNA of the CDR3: TGCAGCGGAAGAACGGGACAGGGACCTCCCTATGGCTACACCTTC. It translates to CSGRTGQGPPYGYTF.

The CDR3, as DNA: TGTGCCAGCAGAAGTGGGAGGGCCGTCCCCGGGGAGCTGTTTTTT. Residues: CASRSGRAVPGELFF. The chain employs TRBV27 and TRBJ2-2; 7 bases map to TRBD2. V was clipped by 6 bases and J by 6 bases; unmatched bases: 10. This CDR3 region has 15 residues. Germline V gene data show CDR1 as MNHEY and CDR2 as SMNVEV (reference sequence).

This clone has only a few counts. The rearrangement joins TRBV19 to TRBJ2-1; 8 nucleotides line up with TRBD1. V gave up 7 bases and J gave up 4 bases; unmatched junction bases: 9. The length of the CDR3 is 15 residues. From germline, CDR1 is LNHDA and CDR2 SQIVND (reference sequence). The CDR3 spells CASNPDRGSYNEQFF. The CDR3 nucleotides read TGTGCCAGTAACCCTGACAGGGGTTCTTACAATGAGCAGTTCTTC.

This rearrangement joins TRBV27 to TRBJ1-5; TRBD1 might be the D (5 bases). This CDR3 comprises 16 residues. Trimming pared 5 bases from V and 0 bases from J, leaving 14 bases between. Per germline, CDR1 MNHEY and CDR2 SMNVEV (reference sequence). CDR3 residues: CASSPPGQVSNQPQHF. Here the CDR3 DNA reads TGTGCCAGCAGTCCGCCCGGACAAGTTAGCAATCAGCCCCAGCATTTT.

The CDR3 protein is CASSFIGQGTEAFF. CDR3 in DNA: TGTGCCAGCAGCTTCATCGGCCAGGGGACTGAAGCTTTCTTT. The rearrangement uses TRBV13 and TRBJ1-1, with a weak D call TRBD1 (6 bases). V was trimmed by 3 bases and J by 5 bases, leaving 13 bases between them. There are 14 residues in the CDR3. Germline V gene data show CDR1 as PRHDT and CDR2 as FYEKMQ (reference sequence). The variable domain in full, completed from reference TRBV13 and TRBJ1-1, reads AAGVIQSPRHLIKEKRETATLKCYPIPRHDTVYWYQQGPGQDPQFLISFYEKMQSDKGSIPDRFSAQQFSDYHSELNMSSLELGDSALYFCASSFIGQGTEAFFGQGTRLTVV.